These 7 T cell receptor beta chains came from one sample sequenced in a study of regulatory T cells in long-lasting Graves disease. Regarding time point: newly diagnosed GD, antithyroid drugs for less than 3 months. With RNA extracted from PBMCs as input, the TCR library was made. According to the study, TCR beta libraries were built with iRepertoire HTBI primers and CDR3-region Arm-PCR. TCRdb reprocessed the multiplex PCR reads with MiXCR, giving one entry per CDR3 protein. The table shows 500,000 or so distinct CDR3 sequences, with 16% occurring only once. The same sample was also studied in work on T cells in Graves' hyperthyroidism and ophthalmopathy.

The sample was peripheral blood mononuclear cells (PBMCs), taken at new diagnosis, from a patient treated with antithyroid drugs. The receptors stem from a man aged 40-50 years with Graves disease.

The rearrangement joins TRBV20-1 to TRBJ1-2; D gene ambiguous. The length of the CDR3 is 12 residues. Germline values: CDR1 DFQATT, CDR2 SNEGSKA (reference sequence). Trimming stripped 6 bases from V and 2 bases from J, with 10 bases between. The CDR3 nucleotides are TGCAGTGCACCTACAGAAAACTATGGCTACACCTTC. Translation gives CSAPTENYGYTF.

The rearrangement links TRBV20-1 to TRBJ2-2, with D possibly matching TRBD1 (6 bases). The CDR3 sequence is 16 residues long. In germline, CDR1 is DFQATT, CDR2 SNEGSKA (reference sequence). The V gene lost 6 bases and the J gene lost 0 bases, with 17 bases spanning the gap. DNA for the CDR3: TGCAGTGCCCACACGGGCAGGGGCGCGAACACCGGGGAGCTGTTTTTT. Translated: CSAHTGRGANTGELFF.

This clonotype was picked up many times. This sequence joins TRBV28 and TRBJ2-2; D unclear. Germline CDR1 is MDHEN and CDR2 is SYDVKM. Trimming left V 7 bases short and J 7 bases short, with 7 bases between. The CDR3 runs 11 residues. The CDR3 region has the DNA TGTGCCAGCAATCAAGTCGGGGAGCTGTTTTTT. It codes for CASNQVGELFF.

V usage is TRBV6-1 and J usage is TRBJ2-1; D is undetermined. This CDR3 has 14 amino acids. V dropped 0 bases and J dropped 3 bases, with 6 bases sitting between them. Looked up from germline, CDR1 is MNHNS and CDR2 is SASEGT. The CDR3 protein is CASSEAPNYNEQFF. Written as DNA, the CDR3 is TGTGCCAGCAGTGAAGCGCCAAACTACAATGAGCAGTTCTTC.

This clonotype came up many times. The chain recombines TRBV5-1 with TRBJ2-4; D not resolved. CDR3 length: 14 amino acids. Trimming cost V 0 bases and J 0 bases, with 4 bases left between them. Germline CDR1 reads SGHRS; CDR2 reads YFSETQ. CDR3 sequence: CASSLEIAKNIQYF. CDR3 nucleotide sequence: TGCGCCAGCAGCTTGGAAATAGCCAAAAACATTCAGTACTTC.

This clonotype was seen only a few times. A much larger clone sits a single nucleotide away, making a read error possible. The rearrangement uses TRBV2 and TRBJ2-1, with a possible D match to TRBD1 (5 bases). Germline V gene lookup returns CDR1 SNHLY and CDR2 FYNNEI. CDR3 length: 13 residues. Trimming took off 8 bases at V and 8 bases at J, with 16 bases between the two ends. The chain's CDR3 is CASAPNGAHEQFF. In DNA, the CDR3 is TGTGCCAGCGCCCCAAATGGGGCTCATGAGCAGTTCTTC. Drawing the rest from reference TRBV2 and TRBJ2-1, the complete variable domain is EPEVTQTPSHQVTQMGQEVILRCVPISNHLYFYWYRQILGQKVEFLVSFYNNEISEKSEIFDDQFSVERPDGSNFTLKIRSTKLEDSAMYFCASAPNGAHEQFFGPGTRLTVL.

The chain combines TRBV19 with TRBJ2-1; 10 nucleotides line up with TRBD2. The CDR3 has 16 residues. In germline, CDR1 is LNHDA, CDR2 SQIVND (reference sequence). V gave up 1 base and J gave up 7 bases; unmatched junction bases: 7. The CDR3 sequence is CASSIGVSGRSNEQFF. The CDR3 coding sequence is TGTGCCAGTAGTATAGGTGTTAGCGGGAGGTCAAATGAGCAGTTCTTC.